This T cell receptor beta chain originates from a study of blood T cell repertoires in COVID-19. Study overall: The origin of the acute and convalescent COVID-19 samples was the United States, Italy and Spain. The analysed material was cDNA or gDNA that came from T cells, B-cell-depleted T cells, or PBMCs.

Original methodology: Scientists estimated how many nucleated cells there were by amplifying reference gene primers. Assay: immunoSEQ multiplex PCR; the TCRdb copy retains only in-frame clones and omits some. Clonal size and the V and J genes are those of that table, whereas D and trimming came from the DNA. The sample lists 180,000 or so clones; 84% were seen once. Per the germline V gene, CDR1 is LGHNA and CDR2 is YNFKEQ. The CDR3 is made up of 18 amino acids. V lost 0 bases and J 0 bases, leaving 15 bases between the germline ends. Sequenced material: peripheral blood. This sequence joins TRBV4-2 and TRBJ2-1; possible D gene TRBD1, 5 bases. This receptor was taken from a man in his forties who had recovered from COVID-19. Here the CDR3 DNA reads TGTGCCAGCAGCCAAGAAGGGGTGATCGTGAGCTCCTACAATGAGCAGTTCTTC. As protein: CASSQEGVIVSSYNEQFF.